The clone carrying this T cell receptor beta chain was recorded a few times. Its target is unknown. At the Johns Hopkins FTIC core, DNA taken from cultured CD4+ T cells was sequenced by way of the Oncomine TCR Beta short-read assay. One entry per CDR3 protein results from TCRdb running MiXCR on the PCR reads. In the table there are around 20,000 distinct CDR3 sequences, approximately 40% of which are singletons. Specified treatment: roughly nine-day PBMC culture with coronavirus spike peptide pools or control peptides (ViraFEST assay). Germline CDR1 and CDR2: LNHNV and YYDKDF (reference sequence). J was trimmed by 5 bases and V by 0 bases; bases with no gene match: 9. The CDR3 sequence is 18 residues long. These data originate in a study of vaccination and CD4 T cells after COVID-19. In the study overall: Recovered patients in the cohort numbered six men and four women, two of them Hispanic.

The TCR sequence derives from a human donor who had recovered from COVID-19. Sample: CD4+ T cells from blood, cultured in vitro, taken after SARS-CoV-2 vaccination. The chain combines TRBV15 with TRBJ2-5; 13 bases line up with TRBD2. The CDR3 protein is CATSRDQLAGGRTETQYF. CDR3 nucleotide sequence: TGTGCCACCAGCAGAGATCAACTAGCGGGAGGGCGGACGGAGACCCAGTACTTC.